The entry below gives a single T cell receptor (beta chain) sequence along with its context. The antigen is unknown. Sequenced by immunoSEQ multiplex PCR; TCRdb stores in-frame clones only, minus some. The sample contains more than 30,000 clones, approximately 61% of which appear only once. The germline V gene has CDR1 SGHRS and CDR2 YFSETQ. CDR3 length: 14 amino acids. The V gene lost 4 bases and the J gene lost 9 bases, with 17 bases spanning the gap. The data were obtained in a study of vaccination effects on CD4 cells after COVID-19. Study observations and caveats: Clones induced by infection and by vaccine showed marked clonal contraction late after vaccination.

Before sequencing took place, the ViraFEST assay used viral peptide pools to expand antigen-specific CD4+ T cells. CD4+ T cell isolation took place after 10 days of culture. Wells of more than 1.5 million PBMC each were grown with around 10 IU/ml IL-2 and about 9.6 ug/ml peptides. The V call is TRBV5-1, the J call TRBJ1-5; D not resolved. The source is a human donor who received a COVID-19 vaccine. The sequenced sample was CD4+ T cells from PBMCs cultured with HCoV-229E spike peptides, obtained before COVID-19 vaccination. CDR3 residues: CASSPEGRGLPQHF. CDR3 DNA: TGCGCCAGCAGCCCCGAGGGCCGTGGTTTGCCCCAGCATTTT.